Sequencing of this TCR beta chain was carried out in a study of vaccination effects on CD4 cells after COVID-19. Study context: Subjects were given two BNT162b2 or mRNA-1273 vaccine doses.

Following 10 days of culture, CD4+ T cells were isolated. The protocol was immunoSEQ multiplex PCR, while the TCRdb copy is restricted to in-frame clones and leaves out a portion. The sample lists about 58,000 clones; around 80% were seen once. About this clone: Its antigen is not identified.

The source is a human donor who received a COVID-19 vaccine. The sequences come from CD4+ T cells from PBMCs cultured without peptide, collected before COVID-19 vaccination.

CDR3 in amino acids: CASSLGKNTEAFF. The DNA of the CDR3 is TGTGCCAGCAGTTTGGGCAAGAACACTGAAGCTTTCTTT. V and J are TRBV12-3 or TRBV12-4 and TRBJ1-1; unclear D gene. The CDR3 has 13 amino acids. Trimming left V 3 bases short and J 1 base short, with 6 bases between.